This T cell receptor beta chain is from a study of blood T cell repertoires in COVID-19. Study-level background: Acute-phase and convalescent COVID-19 samples originated in the United States, Italy and Spain. T cells, B-cell-depleted T cells, or PBMCs provided the cDNA or gDNA that served as material.

In the source study's methods: Cell counts per sample came from amplifying reference gene primers. The method was immunoSEQ multiplex PCR; TCRdb's version includes in-frame clones alone and lacks a portion of them. That table furnishes V, J and clone size, whereas the DNA furnished D and trimming. The sample lists about 190,000 clones, about four fifths occurring once. The V and J ends lost 0 bases and 4 bases respectively, with 9 bases between them. Looked up from germline, CDR1 is KGHSH and CDR2 is LQKENI. CDR3 length equals 14 residues. The receptor's source is an elderly woman with active or convalescent COVID-19. Specimen: peripheral blood. The V and J genes are TRBV18 and TRBJ1-2, with D tentatively TRBD1 (5 bases). The CDR3 here is CASSPPPGGYGYTF. CDR3 nucleotides: TGTGCCAGCTCACCACCTCCCGGGGGCTATGGCTACACCTTC.